A single sample is the source of the 30 T cell receptor beta chains below, sequenced in a study of blood T cell repertoires in COVID-19. The protocol was immunoSEQ multiplex PCR, while the TCRdb copy is restricted to in-frame clones and leaves out a portion. The sample contains some 200,000 clones, roughly nine tenths of which appear only once. The sequenced material came from peripheral blood. Every receptor here comes from a woman between 45 and 60 years old with acute or convalescent COVID-19.

The CDR3 reads CASSWQTGGIAYEQYF. As DNA, the CDR3 is TGTGCCAGCAGTTGGCAGACAGGGGGGATAGCCTACGAGCAGTACTTC. The chain couples TRBV6-2 or TRBV6-3 to TRBJ2-7; TRBD1 aligns across 9 bases. The CDR3 runs to 16 residues. Germline CDR1 is MNHEY and CDR2 is SVGEGT. Unmatched junction bases numbered 9, after V lost 4 bases and J lost 2 bases.

The chain couples TRBV21-1 to TRBJ2-5; whether TRBD1, the table's D call, matches the DNA was not checked. TRBV21-1 is designated a pseudogene. This CDR3 is built from 17 residues. This CDR3 is CASSTERAAQDQETQYF. In nucleotides, the CDR3 is TGTGCCAGCAGCACTGAACGGGCCGCACAGGACCAAGAGACCCAGTACTTC.

The CDR3 coding sequence is TGTGCCAGCTCACCACCATCTTCCGGTGGAAACACCATATATTTT. Its protein is CASSPPSSGGNTIYF. This sequence joins TRBV18 and TRBJ1-3; D is unclear. CDR3 length: 15 amino acids. Trimming stripped 0 bases from V and 3 bases from J, with 9 bases between. The germline CDR1 and CDR2 sequences are KGHSH and LQKENI.

The chain uses TRBV11-3 and TRBJ2-5; 8 positions match TRBD2. V was pared by 0 bases and J by 2 bases, with 2 bases of the junction left unmatched. CDR3 size: 15 residues. The germline CDR1 and CDR2 sequences are SGHNT and YENEEA. The CDR3 is CASSLERGGQETQYF. The CDR3 nucleotides read TGTGCCAGCAGCTTAGAACGGGGGGGACAAGAGACCCAGTACTTC.

V and J are TRBV6-6 and TRBJ2-1; D is uncertain. In germline, CDR1 is MNHNY, CDR2 SVGAGI (reference sequence). V shed 0 bases and J shed 6 bases, with 9 bases lying between them. CDR3 size: 14 residues. The CDR3 DNA reads TGTGCCAGCAGTTACTCTACTTTCCCCAATGAGCAGTTCTTC. Translation: CASSYSTFPNEQFF.

The chain links TRBV4-1 to TRBJ2-7, with 13 bases fitting TRBD2. Trimming cost V 0 bases and J 4 bases; bases outside gene matches: 6. This CDR3 has 17 amino acids. The germline V gene has CDR1 MGHRA and CDR2 YSYEKL. In DNA, the CDR3 is TGCGCCAGCAGCCAAGAGAGAACGGGACTAGCGGGGTACGAGCAGTACTTC. Residues: CASSQERTGLAGYEQYF.

The chain joins TRBV30 to TRBJ1-1, with D possibly TRBD1 on 5 matching bases. Germline-derived CDR1 and CDR2 are GTSNPN and SVGIG (reference sequence). Trimming took 5 bases from V and 3 from J, leaving 19 bases between them. This CDR3 is 15 amino acids long. DNA for the CDR3: TGTGCCTGGGGTTTCCAGGGAAGCTCTCACACTGAAGCTTTCTTT. This sequence encodes CAWGFQGSSHTEAFF. The variable domain in full, with the rest retrieved from reference TRBV30 and TRBJ1-1, is SQTIHQWPATLVQPVGSPLSLECTVEGTSNPNLYWYRQAAGRGLQLLFYSVGIGQISSEVPQNLSASRPQDRQFILSSKKLLLSDSGFYLCAWGFQGSSHTEAFFGQGTRLTVV.

This clone came up a few times. The chain employs TRBV30 and TRBJ2-2; 14 bases are shared with TRBD2. Germline V lookup: CDR1 GTSNPN, CDR2 SVGIG (reference sequence). Losses at the gene ends were 5 bases for V and 2 bases for J; bases not matched to a gene: 10. The CDR3 totals 18 residues. The CDR3 region is CAWSAPGLAGVNTGELFF. CDR3 in DNA: TGTGCCTGGTCAGCTCCGGGACTAGCGGGGGTAAACACCGGGGAGCTGTTTTTT.

This chain joins TRBV5-4 and TRBJ1-6; TRBD1 matches 8 bases. The V segment lost 0 bases and the J segment 7 bases; nucleotides outside the gene matches: 6. CDR3 length: 16 amino acids. Germline lookup yields CDR1 SGHNT and CDR2 YYREEE (reference sequence). This CDR3 reads CASSLGQGLRNSPLHF. In DNA form, the CDR3 reads TGTGCCAGCAGCTTGGGACAGGGGTTAAGGAATTCACCCCTCCACTTT.

This clone was counted between two and nine times. The chain carries TRBV3-1 (or the pseudogene TRBV3-2) and TRBJ1-1; D possibly corresponds to TRBD1 (6 bases). Per germline, CDR1 LGHDT and CDR2 YNNKEL (reference sequence). V lost 7 bases, J lost 5 bases, and 14 bases lay in between. CDR3 size: 13 residues. CDR3 sequence reads: CASIGGGATEAFF. CDR3 nucleotide sequence: TGTGCCAGCATTGGGGGGGGCGCGACTGAAGCTTTCTTT.

This rearrangement joins TRBV10-3 to TRBJ1-2, with 7 bases fitting TRBD1. CDR3 length equals 14 residues. CDR1 is ENHRY and CDR2 is SYGVKD in the germline V gene. V lost 6 bases and J lost 3; bases outside the gene matches: 7. CDR3 nucleotides: TGTGCCATCAGACCCACAGGGGTTGACTATGGCTACACCTTC. Protein product: CAIRPTGVDYGYTF.

The chain recombines TRBV18 with TRBJ2-7; 10 nucleotides match TRBD1. The junction had 5 bases not matched to a gene; V was cut back by 6 bases and J by 3 bases. This CDR3 comprises 14 residues. Germline lookup yields CDR1 KGHSH and CDR2 LQKENI. The CDR3 coding sequence is TGTGCCAGCTCCAGACAGGGGGCCCTCTACGAGCAGTACTTC. Its translation: CASSRQGALYEQYF.

This chain joins TRBV19 and TRBJ2-3, with a possible D match to TRBD1 (6 bases). CDR1 and CDR2 from the germline V gene are LNHDA and SQIVND (reference sequence). The ends were cut back, 1 base at V and 0 bases at J, with 11 bases in the middle. CDR3 length: 16 residues. The CDR3: CASSIGPGTSTDTQYF. CDR3 coding DNA: TGTGCCAGTAGTATAGGCCCGGGGACAAGCACAGATACGCAGTATTTT.

The chain uses TRBV7-2 and TRBJ2-1; no definite D call. Germline V CDR1 and CDR2: SGHTA, FQGNSA. The V end was cut by 6 bases, the J end by 0 bases, with 15 bases between. The CDR3 is made up of 16 amino acids. The CDR3 DNA sequence: TGTGCCAGCAGTCCCTCTAGGATCGCCTCCTACAATGAGCAGTTCTTC. Protein: CASSPSRIASYNEQFF.

This clone was detected only a few times. The chain combines TRBV6-1 with TRBJ1-3, with D possibly matching TRBD1 (6 bases). Germline CDR1 MNHNS, CDR2 SASEGT. Trimming removed 3 bases from V and 4 bases from J, with 10 bases in between. This CDR3 contains 14 residues. The CDR3 nucleotides read TGTGCCAGCAGTGATGCGGGGGCGGGAAACACCATATATTTT. Amino acids: CASSDAGAGNTIYF.

The chain employs TRBV18 and TRBJ1-2, with a tentative D call TRBD1 (6 bases). CDR3 length: 15 residues. Germline CDR1 is KGHSH and CDR2 is LQKENI. V lost 3 bases and J 5 bases, leaving 16 bases between the germline ends. The CDR3 DNA reads as TGTGCCAGCTCACCGACAAAAGGGGGTGTTTATGGCTACACCTTC. Its protein product is CASSPTKGGVYGYTF.

The chain is built from TRBV29-1 and TRBJ1-1; D remains unclear. The CDR3 is 13 residues long. Trimming shortened V by 6 bases and J by 6 bases, and 17 bases separated the two germline ends. Germline V lookup: CDR1 SQVTM, CDR2 ANQGSEA. This chain's CDR3 is CSVVDHSRSEAFF. CDR3 in DNA: TGCAGCGTGGTAGATCACAGCAGGTCTGAAGCTTTCTTT. Full variable domain (remainder filled in from reference TRBV29-1 and TRBJ1-1): SAVISQKPSRDICQRGTSLTIQCQVDSQVTMMFWYRQQPGQSLTLIATANQGSEATYESGFVIDKFPISRPNLTFSTLTVSNMSPEDSSIYLCSVVDHSRSEAFFGQGTRLTVV.

V gene TRBV7-2 combines with J gene TRBJ1-4, with D uncertain. The V end was cut by 2 bases, the J end by 6 bases, with 10 bases between. CDR1 is SGHTA and CDR2 is FQGNSA in the germline V gene. CDR3 size: 14 residues. The CDR3 DNA follows: TGTGCCAGCAGCTTAATCTCACCGGATGAAAAACTGTTTTTT. This sequence encodes CASSLISPDEKLFF.

The V gene is TRBV30, the J gene TRBJ2-3; D is unclear. This CDR3 has 12 residues. Germline CDR1 GTSNPN, CDR2 SVGIG (reference sequence). The V and J ends lost 2 bases and 7 bases respectively, with 10 bases between them. CDR3 nucleotide sequence: TGTGCCTGGAGTTTGGAGCACTATACGCAGTATTTT. Residues: CAWSLEHYTQYF.

The rearrangement uses TRBV19 and TRBJ1-6, with a tentative D call TRBD1 (5 bases). CDR1 is LNHDA, CDR2 SQIVND, per germline (reference sequence). The ends were cut back, 6 bases at V and 6 bases at J, with 15 bases in the middle. There are 15 residues in the CDR3. The CDR3 here is CASRKGTGVNSPLHF. For the CDR3, the DNA is TGTGCCAGTAGAAAAGGGACGGGGGTTAATTCACCCCTCCACTTT.

This chain links TRBV29-1 with TRBJ2-3; no firm D call. V lost 3 bases to trimming and J lost 0 bases, with 4 bases between them. The CDR3 is 12 amino acids. CDR1 SQVTM and CDR2 ANQGSEA come from the germline V gene. This chain's CDR3 is CSVDRSTDTQYF. CDR3 nucleotide sequence: TGCAGCGTTGACAGGAGCACAGATACGCAGTATTTT.

This clone was observed a handful of times. J is TRBJ1-5 and V is TRBV27; 9 nucleotides match TRBD1. V lost 4 bases to trimming and J lost 6 bases; unmatched junction nucleotides: 7. The CDR3 has 15 residues. The V gene's germline CDR1 is MNHEY and CDR2 SMNVEV (reference sequence). The CDR3 sequence: CASSSGQGNSQPQHF. The DNA of the CDR3 is TGTGCCAGCAGTTCGGGACAGGGAAATAGTCAGCCCCAGCATTTT.

The rearrangement uses TRBV15 and TRBJ2-7; D is possibly TRBD1 (5 bases). From germline, CDR1 is LNHNV and CDR2 YYDKDF (reference sequence). The CDR3 totals 15 residues. Trimming removed 4 bases at V and 1 base at J, with 14 bases between. The CDR3 DNA follows: TGTGCCACCAGCATAATGACTGGGGCTTCCTACGAGCAGTACTTC. Translating gives CATSIMTGASYEQYF.

The rearrangement uses TRBV6-5 and TRBJ1-1, with D uncertain. The CDR3 covers 13 residues. From germline, CDR1 is MNHEY and CDR2 SVGAGI. V was trimmed by 2 bases and J by 6 bases, leaving 10 bases between them. The CDR3 region is CASSYGLRAEAFF. CDR3 bases: TGTGCCAGCAGTTACGGGTTGAGGGCTGAAGCTTTCTTT.

The sample holds a few counts of this clone. The chain recombines TRBV30 with TRBJ2-1; 14 nucleotides align to TRBD2. The trim removed 7 bases at V and 5 bases at J, leaving 13 bases unmatched. The germline CDR1 and CDR2 sequences are GTSNPN and SVGIG (reference sequence). CDR3 size: 17 residues. The CDR3 DNA reads TGTGCCTTACATATAGGGACTAGCGGGGGCCTGAACAATGAGCAGTTCTTC. Protein sequence: CALHIGTSGGLNNEQFF. Combining the CDR3 with reference TRBV30 and TRBJ2-1 gives the whole variable domain SQTIHQWPATLVQPVGSPLSLECTVEGTSNPNLYWYRQAAGRGLQLLFYSVGIGQISSEVPQNLSASRPQDRQFILSSKKLLLSDSGFYLCALHIGTSGGLNNEQFFGPGTRLTVL.

J is TRBJ1-5 and V is TRBV7-2; 10 nucleotides align to TRBD1. CDR3 length equals 16 residues. CDR1 and CDR2 from the germline V gene are SGHTA and FQGNSA. The V gene end was trimmed by 5 bases and the J gene end by 2 bases; junction bases not matched to a gene: 6. CDR3 sequence reads: CASSPRQGAGNQPQHF. As DNA, the CDR3 is TGTGCCAGCAGCCCAAGACAGGGGGCCGGCAATCAGCCCCAGCATTTT.

The V gene is TRBV29-1, the J gene TRBJ1-1; possibly TRBD1 for D (5 bases). Trimming took off 4 bases at V and 1 base at J, with 16 bases between the two ends. The CDR3 loop spans 15 amino acids. Germline-derived CDR1 and CDR2 are SQVTM and ANQGSEA. The CDR3 loop reads CSVGRARRSNTEAFF. DNA for the CDR3: TGCAGCGTTGGCAGGGCGCGGAGATCGAACACTGAAGCTTTCTTT.

This chain links TRBV28 with TRBJ1-1, with D perhaps matching TRBD1 (6 bases). The CDR3 loop spans 16 amino acids. Germline values: CDR1 MDHEN, CDR2 SYDVKM. Trimming took 6 bases from V and 1 from J, leaving 18 bases between them. CDR3 in amino acids: CASSYSWGTKNTEAFF. CDR3 bases: TGTGCCAGCAGCTATAGTTGGGGGACAAAGAACACTGAAGCTTTCTTT.

The chain couples TRBV27 to TRBJ2-2, with 7 positions matching TRBD1. V shed 5 bases and J 7 bases; nucleotides not matched to a gene: 7. CDR3 length equals 14 residues. Germline CDR1 is MNHEY and CDR2 is SMNVEV (reference sequence). CDR3 in DNA: TGTGCCAGCAGTCCTGGGACAGTTAACGGGGAGCTGTTTTTT. This codes for CASSPGTVNGELFF.

The CDR3 spells CASSITKTYEQYF. CDR3 DNA sequence: TGTGCCAGCAGTATTACAAAAACCTACGAGCAGTACTTC. This chain connects TRBV6-5 to TRBJ2-7, with D unclear. The germline V gene encodes CDR1 MNHEY and CDR2 SVGAGI. CDR3 length: 13 residues. V was cut by 5 bases and J by 2 bases, with 10 bases left in between.